This TCR beta chain was retrieved from a study of blood T cell repertoires in COVID-19. Study-level background: Samples of COVID-19 (acute and convalescent) were obtained from the United States, Italy and Spain. T cells, B-cell-depleted T cells, or PBMCs provided the cDNA or gDNA that served as material.

How the authors handled the data: Researchers report that nucleated cell counts were estimated from reference gene primer amplification. Clones were read by immunoSEQ multiplex PCR, and TCRdb kept only the in-frame ones, dropping some. The V and J calls and the clone size are those of that table, but D and trimming were determined from the DNA. The top ten hold 5.4% of the sample, which has about 140,000 clones, roughly 86% seen once. The CDR3 has 16 amino acids. After removal of 6 bases from V and 5 bases from J, the junction contained 12 bases not matched to a gene. Germline V gene lookup returns CDR1 SGHAT and CDR2 FQNNGV.

The chain combines TRBV11-2 with TRBJ1-4, with 7 bases matching TRBD1. This clonotype was obtained from a human donor in a cohort sampled during active COVID-19. Sequenced sample: peripheral blood. The CDR3 DNA reads as TGTGCCAGCAGGCGAAGCCCGGGACAGTTAAATGAAAAACTGTTTTTT. It encodes CASRRSPGQLNEKLFF.